This entry lists 25 T cell receptor beta chains sequenced from one sample in a study of control samples from healthy donors and cancer patients (dated by TCRdb to 2020 to 2021). Receptor amplification or capture employed the immunoSEQ multiplex PCR assay. The source is immuneACCESS, and TCRdb retained only in-frame sequences with V and J called. Part of the clones is not carried over; for the studies checked, unresolved V genes explain less than half of this, and the remainder is unexplained. This sample lists around 130,000 clones; just under 95% were detected once. Of the sample, roughly 4% falls within the top ten clones. What was sequenced was blood. These receptors came from a man aged 25 to 45 in good health.

The rearrangement joins TRBV28 to TRBJ1-2, with D possibly TRBD1 on 6 matching bases. The CDR3 runs to 17 residues. Germline V gene data show CDR1 as MDHEN and CDR2 as SYDVKM. V was shortened by 2 bases and J by 2 bases, with 18 bases between the two germline ends. CDR3 in DNA: TGTGCCAGCAGTTTAGTCGCCTTGGGGGCAGGGAACTATGGCTACACCTTC. Encoded protein: CASSLVALGAGNYGYTF.

This chain uses TRBV10-3 with TRBJ1-2; D may be TRBD1 (5 bases). V was trimmed by 4 bases and J by 5 bases, leaving 11 bases between them. The V gene's germline CDR1 is ENHRY and CDR2 SYGVKD. CDR3 size: 13 residues. The CDR3 region has the DNA TGTGCCATCAGTGGGGGGACGGCGTATGGCTACACCTTC. As protein: CAISGGTAYGYTF.

The chain carries TRBV3-1 (or the pseudogene TRBV3-2) and TRBJ1-5; D not certain. The ends were cut back, 0 bases at V and 11 bases at J, with 14 bases in the middle. The CDR3 extends over 14 amino acids. Germline lookup yields CDR1 LGHDT and CDR2 YNNKEL (reference sequence). In nucleotides, the CDR3 is TGTGCCAGCAGCCAAGATCCTAGGGCCGTGGCCCAGCATTTT. Its protein is CASSQDPRAVAQHF.

The rearrangement joins TRBV7-9 to TRBJ2-3; 7 bases line up with TRBD1. The V gene end was trimmed by 6 bases and the J gene end by 5 bases; junction bases not matched to a gene: 14. This CDR3 has 16 amino acids. Looked up from germline, CDR1 is SEHNR and CDR2 is FQNEAQ (reference sequence). The CDR3 loop reads CASRSTGVRGRDTQYF. The CDR3 region has the DNA TGTGCCAGCAGGTCTACAGGGGTTAGGGGAAGAGATACGCAGTATTTT.

This chain links TRBV15 with TRBJ1-6; weak D call: TRBD1 (5 bases). The CDR3 runs 17 residues. Germline assignment: CDR1 LNHNV and CDR2 YYDKDF (reference sequence). Trimming stripped 6 bases from V and 0 bases from J, with 15 bases between. The CDR3 loop reads CATRERWGSSYNSPLHF. The CDR3, as DNA: TGTGCCACCAGGGAGAGATGGGGGAGCTCCTATAATTCACCCCTCCACTTT.

The chain is built from TRBV28 and TRBJ1-5, with TRBD1 matching over 9 bases. V dropped 10 bases and J dropped 1; count of bases not matched to a gene: 17. The CDR3 sequence is 18 residues long. The germline CDR1 and CDR2 sequences are MDHEN and SYDVKM. This CDR3 reads CATTGGVWAGVSNQPQHF. The CDR3 region has the DNA TGTGCCACCACAGGGGGCGTCTGGGCAGGGGTCAGCAATCAGCCCCAGCATTTT. The full variable domain, its missing parts supplied by reference TRBV28 and TRBJ1-5, is DVKVTQSSRYLVKRTGEKVFLECVQDMDHENMFWYRQDPGLGLRLIYFSYDVKMKEKGDIPEGYSVSREKKERFSLILESASTNQTSMYLCATTGGVWAGVSNQPQHFGDGTRLSIL.

The chain is built from TRBV30 and TRBJ1-5; TRBD1 aligns across 9 bases. From germline, CDR1 is GTSNPN and CDR2 SVGIG (reference sequence). The CDR3 has 13 residues. The V and J ends lost 5 bases and 7 bases, in that order; junction bases with no gene match: 6. CDR3 sequence (DNA): TGTGCCTGGGGTCGACAGGGGGACCAGCCCCAGCATTTT. The encoded protein is CAWGRQGDQPQHF.

As to this clone: An end of the junction differs from the germline gene, which may be a read error. The chain recombines TRBV11-2 with TRBJ2-3, with 9 bases aligning to TRBD2. This CDR3 is built from 17 residues. CDR1 SGHAT and CDR2 FQNNGV come from the germline V gene. As DNA, the CDR3 is TGTGCCAGCAGCCTAGAAAGGTGGGGACTAGCAGGAGATACGCAGTATTTT. Translated, it gives CASSLERWGLAGDTQYF. The variable domain in full, with the rest retrieved from reference TRBV11-2 and TRBJ2-3, is EAGVAQSPRYKIIEKRQSVAFWCNPISGHATLYWYQQILGQGPKLLIQFQNNGVVDDSQLPKDRFSAERLKGVDSTLKIQPAKLEDSAVYLCASSLERWGLAGDTQYFGPGTRLTVL.

J is TRBJ2-7 and V is TRBV5-1, with D uncertain. Deletions cut 2 bases from V and 0 bases from J, with 9 bases between. The CDR3 loop spans 14 amino acids. Germline-derived CDR1 and CDR2 are SGHRS and YFSETQ. CDR3 sequence: CASSLEVYSYEQYF. CDR3 DNA: TGCGCCAGCAGCTTAGAGGTGTACTCCTACGAGCAGTACTTC.

The rearrangement links TRBV9 to TRBJ2-7, with 7 nucleotides matching TRBD1. Trimming took 0 bases from V and 3 from J; bases not matched to a gene: 3. Germline lookup yields CDR1 SGDLS and CDR2 YYNGEE. The CDR3 contains 14 residues. The CDR3 region is CASSVGTGIYEQYF. DNA of the CDR3: TGTGCCAGCAGCGTAGGGACAGGTATCTACGAGCAGTACTTC.

The chain employs TRBV5-5 and TRBJ1-1; no clear D gene. Germline CDR1 SGHKS, CDR2 YYEKEE (reference sequence). The CDR3 has 13 residues. Trimming left V 9 bases short and J 4 bases short, with 16 bases between. CDR3 nucleotides: TGTGCCACATGGGGTCCCGGGGTCACTGAAGCTTTCTTT. Amino acid sequence: CATWGPGVTEAFF.

The sample holds one count of this clone. The chain uses TRBV30 and TRBJ2-5; 7 bases map to TRBD1. The V gene's germline CDR1 is GTSNPN and CDR2 SVGIG (reference sequence). J gave up 1 base and V 4 bases, and 6 bases lay outside the gene matches. This CDR3 has 14 amino acids. The DNA of the CDR3 is TGTGCCTGGACCGGGACAGCCATCCAAGAGACCCAGTACTTC. Translating it yields CAWTGTAIQETQYF. The variable domain in full, with the rest retrieved from reference TRBV30 and TRBJ2-5, is SQTIHQWPATLVQPVGSPLSLECTVEGTSNPNLYWYRQAAGRGLQLLFYSVGIGQISSEVPQNLSASRPQDRQFILSSKKLLLSDSGFYLCAWTGTAIQETQYFGPGTRLLVL.

The rearrangement joins TRBV2 to TRBJ1-2, with 7 nucleotides matching TRBD1. Trimming at V came to 3 bases and at J to 4 bases, leaving 5 bases not matched to a gene. CDR1 is SNHLY and CDR2 is FYNNEI in the germline V gene. The CDR3 sequence is 14 residues long. The DNA for the CDR3 is TGTGCCAGCAGTGAGGGACAGCTCTCCTATGGCTACACCTTC. Amino acid sequence: CASSEGQLSYGYTF.

The V and J genes are TRBV20-1 and TRBJ1-5; no reliable D call. V was pared by 6 bases and J by 2 bases, with 11 bases between. The germline V gene has CDR1 DFQATT and CDR2 SNEGSKA (reference sequence). This CDR3 is built from 13 residues. The CDR3 sequence is CSASRDGNQPQHF. The CDR3 DNA sequence: TGCAGTGCAAGTCGAGACGGCAATCAGCCCCAGCATTTT.

In nucleotides, the CDR3 is TGTGCCACCAGTGATTTGAGGGACAGGGGAACCTTC. It codes for CATSDLRDRGTF. The gene calls are TRBV24-1 and TRBJ1-2, with 10 nucleotides matching TRBD1. This CDR3 has 12 amino acids. CDR1 is KGHDR and CDR2 is SFDVKD in the germline V gene. V gave up 0 bases and J gave up 14 bases; unmatched junction bases: 2.

The V and J genes are TRBV7-9 and TRBJ1-1; D perhaps matches TRBD1 (6 bases). CDR1 and CDR2 (germline): SEHNR, FQNEAQ (reference sequence). The CDR3 is 14 residues long. V shed 5 bases and J shed 4 bases, with 14 bases lying between them. The CDR3 nucleotides read TGTGCCAGCAGCCCCCGGGGGGCGGTCACTGAAGCTTTCTTT. Translated: CASSPRGAVTEAFF.

The chain uses TRBV18 and TRBJ2-1, with 9 bases identical to TRBD1. Germline trimming cut 6 bases from V and 13 bases from J; bases unmatched to any gene: 7. Germline values: CDR1 KGHSH, CDR2 LQKENI. The CDR3 consists of 12 residues. In nucleotides, the CDR3 is TGTGCCAGCTCCGGACAGGGGTCTCGACAGTTCTTC. This gives the protein CASSGQGSRQFF.

V gene TRBV7-9 combines with J gene TRBJ1-1; 7 nucleotides agree with TRBD1. V shed 5 bases, J shed 4 bases, and the junction held 4 bases outside the gene matches. This CDR3 has 13 amino acids. Per germline, CDR1 SEHNR and CDR2 FQNEAQ (reference sequence). CDR3 DNA: TGTGCCAGCAGCCCATCAGGGGGCACTGAAGCTTTCTTT. Protein sequence: CASSPSGGTEAFF.

The table lists this clone with a count of one. The chain carries TRBV5-5 and TRBJ2-7; 8 bases match TRBD2. Germline V gene sequence: CDR1 SGHKS, CDR2 YYEKEE (reference sequence). The CDR3 is 14 residues long. J lost 4 bases, V lost 4 bases, and 7 bases had no gene match. The CDR3 DNA reads TGTGCCAGCAGCGTCACTAGCGGCAAATACGAGCAGTACTTC. Amino acid sequence: CASSVTSGKYEQYF.

J is TRBJ2-3 and V is TRBV9, with 11 bases that match TRBD2. The CDR3 loop spans 17 amino acids. Per germline, CDR1 SGDLS and CDR2 YYNGEE. J lost 1 base, V lost 0 bases, and 4 bases had no gene match. Written as DNA, the CDR3 is TGTGCCAGCAGCGTAGTAGGGGGACTAGCGGGCACAGATACGCAGTATTTT. Translating it yields CASSVVGGLAGTDTQYF.

The chain carries TRBV5-6 and TRBJ1-2; D gene uncertain. The V end was cut by 5 bases, the J end by 4 bases, with 15 bases between. Germline loops: CDR1 SGHDT, CDR2 YYEEEE. This CDR3 has 14 amino acids. CDR3 DNA: TGTGCCAGCAGTCCCGGACTGAACTCCTATGGCTACACCTTC. Its protein product is CASSPGLNSYGYTF. The whole variable domain, filled in from reference TRBV5-6 and TRBJ1-2, reads DAGVTQSPTHLIKTRGQQVTLRCSPKSGHDTVSWYQQALGQGPQFIFQYYEEEERQRGNFPDRFSGHQFPNYSSELNVNALLLGDSALYLCASSPGLNSYGYTFGSGTRLTVV.

This chain uses TRBV4-2 with TRBJ1-2; no clear D gene. The germline V and J ends were trimmed by 4 bases and 6 bases, with 24 bases remaining between them. CDR1 is LGHNA, CDR2 YNFKEQ, per germline. The CDR3 runs 17 residues. In nucleotides, the CDR3 is TGTGCCAGCAGCCCGGCGGAAGGCGAGTCCCTTGCAGATGGCTACACCTTC. It specifies CASSPAEGESLADGYTF.

V and J are TRBV29-1 and TRBJ1-1, with D perhaps TRBD1 (5 bases). The CDR3 runs 12 residues. V lost 3 bases to trimming and J lost 4 bases, with 9 bases between them. The germline gives CDR1 SQVTM, CDR2 ANQGSEA. The CDR3 spells CSVEGGTTEAFF. CDR3 in DNA: TGCAGCGTTGAGGGCGGGACCACTGAAGCTTTCTTT.

This rearrangement joins TRBV2 to TRBJ2-3; D ambiguous. The CDR3 has 15 amino acids. V was pared by 3 bases and J by 1 base, with 11 bases between. Per germline, CDR1 SNHLY and CDR2 FYNNEI. This CDR3 reads CASSDRLPRTDTQYF. DNA of the CDR3: TGTGCCAGCAGTGATCGGCTACCCCGCACAGATACGCAGTATTTT.

V usage is TRBV3-1 (or the pseudogene TRBV3-2) and J usage is TRBJ1-6; no clear D gene. CDR1 LGHDT and CDR2 YNNKEL come from the germline V gene (reference sequence). The CDR3 is made up of 13 amino acids. V was cut by 4 bases and J by 9 bases, with 10 bases left in between. CDR3 region: CASSPRTRSPLHF. Written as DNA, the CDR3 is TGTGCCAGCAGCCCCAGGACCCGTTCACCCCTCCACTTT.